The present T cell receptor beta chain was sequenced within a study of T cells after yellow fever vaccination. TCRdb re-called the 5' RACE reads with MiXCR, one entry per CDR3 protein. The table includes roughly 120,000 distinct CDR3 sequences, 7.4% detected once. General observations from the study: The presence of abundant clonotypes contaminating from the bulk population was possible in FACS-sorted repertoires. After the booster, 95% to 98% of CD4 and 75% to 90% of CD8 primary-response clones were re-detected.

Trimming pared 5 bases from V and 2 bases from J, leaving 12 bases between. CDR3 length: 14 residues. This clonotype was observed many times. As yet, its antigen is unknown. The rearrangement uses TRBV12-3 or TRBV12-4 and TRBJ1-2, with D possibly TRBD1 on 5 matching bases. The sample in question was CD4+ T cells sorted from PBMCs, obtained more than 8 days after the first yellow fever vaccination. The TCR originated in a man younger than 30 who received the YFV17D yellow fever vaccine. CDR3 residues: CASSRQTGNYGYTF. In nucleotides, the CDR3 is TGTGCCAGCAGTAGACAGACCGGGAACTATGGCTACACCTTC.